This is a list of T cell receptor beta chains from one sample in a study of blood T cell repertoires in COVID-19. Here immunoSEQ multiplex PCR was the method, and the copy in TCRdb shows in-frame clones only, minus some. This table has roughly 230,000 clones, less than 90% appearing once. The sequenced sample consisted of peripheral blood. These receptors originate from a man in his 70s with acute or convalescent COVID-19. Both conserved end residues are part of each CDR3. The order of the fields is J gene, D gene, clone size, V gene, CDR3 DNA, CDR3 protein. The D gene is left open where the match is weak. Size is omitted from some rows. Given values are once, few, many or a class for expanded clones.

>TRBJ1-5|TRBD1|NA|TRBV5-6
TGTGCCAGCAGCCTACAGGGGGCAGGTCAGCCCCAGCATTTT
CASSLQGAGQPQHF
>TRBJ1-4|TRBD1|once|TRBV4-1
TGCGCCAGCAGCCGTTCCGGGACAGCTAATGAAAAACTGTTTTTT
CASSRSGTANEKLFF
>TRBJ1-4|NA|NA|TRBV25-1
TGTGCCAGCAGTGCAGGACAGTCCAGAGGTGAAAAACTGTTTTTT
CASSAGQSRGEKLFF
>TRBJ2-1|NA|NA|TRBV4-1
TGCGCCAGCAGCCACCCGACAGTAAATGAGCAGTTCTTC
CASSHPTVNEQFF
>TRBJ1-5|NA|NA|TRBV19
TGTGCCAGTAGTATACTGGGGGGAAATCAGCCCCAGCATTTT
CASSILGGNQPQHF
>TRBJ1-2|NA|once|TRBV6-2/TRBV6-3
TGTGCCAGCAGTTCCCCGACTTCGCACTATGGCTACACCTTC
CASSSPTSHYGYTF
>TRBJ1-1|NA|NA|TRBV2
TGTGCCAGCATCCAAACAGGGAGGGCTGAAGCTTTCTTT
CASIQTGRAEAFF
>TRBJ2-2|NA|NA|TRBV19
TGTGCCAGTAGGACAGGATCGAACACCGGGGAGCTGTTTTTT
CASRTGSNTGELFF
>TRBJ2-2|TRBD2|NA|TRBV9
TGTGCCAGCAGCGACGGACTAGTCCCGAACACCGGGGAGCTGTTTTTT
CASSDGLVPNTGELFF
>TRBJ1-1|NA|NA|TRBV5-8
TGTGCCAGCAGCTTGGGTGGGGGCAAGAACACTGAAGCTTTCTTT
CASSLGGGKNTEAFF
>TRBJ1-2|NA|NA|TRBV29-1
TGCAGCGTTGATTACAGCACCTATGGCTACACCTTC
CSVDYSTYGYTF
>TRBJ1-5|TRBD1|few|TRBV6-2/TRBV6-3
TGTGCCAGCAGCGGGCCCGACAGGGGCCATTATAGCAATCAGCCCCAGCATTTT
CASSGPDRGHYSNQPQHF
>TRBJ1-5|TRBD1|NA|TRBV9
TGTGCCAGCAGCAGACAGGGTGGGGATCAGCCCCAGCATTTT
CASSRQGGDQPQHF
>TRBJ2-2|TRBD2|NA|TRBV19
TGTGCCAGTAGCACCCCGGGACTAGTCCCCGGGGAGCTGTTTTTT
CASSTPGLVPGELFF
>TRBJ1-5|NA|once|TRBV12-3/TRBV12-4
TGTGCCAGCAGTTTAGATCAGGGTCAGCCCCAGCATTTT
CASSLDQGQPQHF
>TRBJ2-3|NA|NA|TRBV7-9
TGTGCCAGCAGCGCCCTCGGACAGAGCACAGATACGCAGTATTTT
CASSALGQSTDTQYF
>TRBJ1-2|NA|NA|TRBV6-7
TGTGCCAGCAGGGAAGGGGTCAAGGACTATGGCTACACCTTC
CASREGVKDYGYTF
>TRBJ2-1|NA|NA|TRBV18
TGTGCCAGCTCACCACCGCTATACAATGAGCAGTTCTTC
CASSPPLYNEQFF
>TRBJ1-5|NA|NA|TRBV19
TGTGCCAGTAGTAGGTCGGCAGGGAATGATCAGCCCCAGCATTTT
CASSRSAGNDQPQHF
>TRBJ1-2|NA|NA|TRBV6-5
TGTGCCAGCAGTTACTCAGGAGTCGGCAACTATGGCTACACCTTC
CASSYSGVGNYGYTF
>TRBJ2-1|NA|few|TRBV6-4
TGTGCCAGCAGTGACCAGGCTGCCAAGCTCGGAGAGCAGTTCTTC
CASSDQAAKLGEQFF
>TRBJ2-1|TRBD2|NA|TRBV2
TGTGCCATATCTCGACTAGCCGGCAACAATGAGCAGTTCTTC
CAISRLAGNNEQFF
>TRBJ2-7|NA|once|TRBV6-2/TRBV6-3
TGTGCCAGCAGCCGTGACAGTTTTGGTCTCTACGAGCAGTACTTC
CASSRDSFGLYEQYF
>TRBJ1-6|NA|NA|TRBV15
TGTGCCACCAGTGGGGGGTATGGGAATTCACCCCTCCACTTT
CATSGGYGNSPLHF
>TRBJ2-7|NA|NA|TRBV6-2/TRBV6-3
TGTGCCAGCAGGTACACAGGGCCTATGGGCGAGCAGTACTTC
CASRYTGPMGEQYF
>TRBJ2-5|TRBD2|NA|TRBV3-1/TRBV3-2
TGTGCCAGCAGCCAAGTGGCGGGAGGAGGGAAGACCCAGTACTTC
CASSQVAGGGKTQYF
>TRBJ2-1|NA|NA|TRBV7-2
TGTGCCAGCAGCTTAGCGCTAGGCTCCTACAATGAGCAGTTCTTC
CASSLALGSYNEQFF
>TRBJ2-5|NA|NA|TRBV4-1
TGCGCCAGCAGCCCAGGGGCTTTGTACCAAGAGACCCAGTACTTC
CASSPGALYQETQYF
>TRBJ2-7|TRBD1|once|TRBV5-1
TGCGCCAGCAGCTTGGGAGGGGGCATAGGCTACGAGCAGTACTTC
CASSLGGGIGYEQYF